This TCR beta chain came from a study of T cells in Graves' hyperthyroidism and ophthalmopathy (dated by TCRdb to the late 2010s). Some background on the complete study: Peripheral blood samples were taken at initial diagnosis, before any treatment was given. The 100 discovery patients were randomly divided into training and test sets at a 7:3 ratio. Prospective prediction of ophthalmopathy was tested in an independent validation cohort of approximately 18 hyperthyroidism patients and around 16 patients who later progressed to ophthalmopathy. To identify TCR V-J signatures that set the groups apart, the researchers used a discovery cohort of roughly 100 patients, made up of roughly 40 with Graves' ophthalmopathy and about 59 with stable Graves' hyperthyroidism. Thyroid tissue and blood T-cell repertoires from six Graves' hyperthyroidism patients were also compared in the study. According to the paper, TCR Vbeta CDR3 sequencing was carried out on about 140 peripheral blood samples, which came from 40 to 45 ophthalmopathy, 70 to 80 hyperthyroidism and some 17 progressor patients. Once sampling was done, hyperthyroidism patients were given methimazole at a starting dose of 30 mg daily, whereas ophthalmopathy patients were given high-dose intravenous methylprednisolone. Overall results and qualifications from the work: No statistical method was used to fix the sample size in advance, and group allocation was not hidden from the investigators. Most expanded thyroid clonotypes (frequency above 0.001) were also detected in blood, suggesting blood repertoires may reflect thyroid immune responses. During validation, the model predicted progression to ophthalmopathy a median of around 6 months ahead of onset, with around 65% sensitivity and almost 75% specificity. A model built on a 13 V-J signature distinguished ophthalmopathy from stable hyperthyroidism, reaching about 89% sensitivity and around 81% specificity in cross-validation and 80%/75% in testing.

This clonotype has ten or more counts. Its antigen has not been determined. No clone much larger than this one lies a single base away; base qualities are absent. TCR beta CDR3 regions were amplified from RNA transcripts. A first-round RT-PCR of the TCR CDR3 used the HTBI primer set with the Qiagen OneStep RT-PCR kit. Libraries were constructed in a second round of multiplex PCR, after which size selection and purification were carried out. Paired-end sequencing of the libraries was performed with 100 bp reads on an Illumina HiSeq2000. From the authors' description of their analysis: SOAPnuke was used to process the raw data, removing reads that contained adapters or uncalled bases, had a mean Phred below 15, or lacked an exact match to the constant primer or identifier. High-quality paired reads were merged using COPE v1.2.5, and each unique nucleotide sequence was defined as a clonotype. MiTCR v1.1 was used to align the clonotypes against IMGT TRBV, TRBD and TRBJ reference segments. The analysis included only V-J combinations with a frequency above 0.0001, which together covered 99% to 99.2% of the repertoires. A TCS score was defined as the ratio between F50 (clonal expansion) and ExV (chaos), using BLOSUM62-based TCRdist between CDR3 peptides within each V-J. Welch's t-statistics and random forest reduced around 520 V-J features to fewer than 15, which were used in a naive Bayes classifier (R e1071). The Morisita-Horn index was used to measure how similar the thyroid and blood repertoires were. TCRdb reworked the public reads: Q25 trimming with fastp, MiXCR clone assembly, productive beta chains retained. Every CDR3 protein is listed once, alongside the most common genes and DNA of its rows. The V and J calls shown here were made by TCRdb, not taken from the authors' results. The sample includes 700,000 to 950,000 distinct CDR3 sequences, with roughly a third observed a single time. Jointly, the top ten make up around 32% of the sample.

Graves' hyperthyroidism was defined as stable when no progression to ophthalmopathy occurred over 18 months of follow-up. The hyperthyroidism patients were between 18 and 65 years old and newly diagnosed, with a disease duration of less than 2 months. Exclusion was applied to patients with uncontrolled infections, other autoimmune diseases, pregnancy or lactation. Diagnoses were based on clinical symptoms, serum thyroxine and TRAb, thyroid ultrasound and orbital computed tomography. Ficoll-Paque density gradient centrifugation was used to isolate PBMCs from about 10 ml of fresh peripheral blood. Trizol reagent was used to extract total RNA, and RNA quality was then checked on an Agilent 2100 Bioanalyzer. For CDR1 and CDR2, the germline V gene (reference sequence) lists LNHDA and SQIVND. The germline V and J ends show losses of 6 bases and 5 bases respectively, and no gene match explains 9 bases of the junction. The CDR3 numbers 15 residues from cysteine through phenylalanine. The entry retains the CDR3 DNA only, 45 bases that are in frame from base 1.

This receptor was identified in a woman aged 40 to 49 with Graves' hyperthyroidism. The specimen sequenced was blood. The receptor chain draws on TRBV19 and TRBJ1-2; a stretch of 10 junction bases matches TRBD1. The sequenced DNA is TGTGCCAGTAGACCGGACAGGGGGTCGACGTATGGCTACACCTTC. This codes for CASRPDRGSTYGYTF. The CDR3 plus the reference TRBV19 and TRBJ1-2 genes for the other parts give the full variable domain: DGGITQSPKYLFRKEGQNVTLSCEQNLNHDAMYWYRQDPGQGLRLIYYSQIVNDFQKGDIAEGYSVSREKKESFPLTVTSAQKNPTAFYLCASRPDRGSTYGYTFGSGTRLTVV.